The sequence of this T cell receptor (beta chain) was determined in a study of blood T cell repertoires in COVID-19. Turning to the study itself: COVID-19 samples collected from the United States, Italy and Spain covered acute and convalescent phases. The analysed material was cDNA or gDNA that came from T cells, B-cell-depleted T cells, or PBMCs.

V lost 2 bases, J lost 9 bases, and 13 bases stayed unmatched. This CDR3 spans 15 amino acids. The germline CDR1 and CDR2 sequences are LGHDT and YNNKEL (reference sequence). As originally analysed: The authors estimated nucleated cell counts from reference gene primer amplification. Produced via immunoSEQ multiplex PCR; TCRdb's table is partial and in-frame only. V and J calls and clone size follow that table, whereas D and trimming were derived from the DNA. This sample has just over 95,000 clones, with 82% found just once. The sequenced material came from peripheral blood. The source of this sequence is an elderly man with acute or convalescent COVID-19. V is TRBV3-1 (or the pseudogene TRBV3-2) and J is TRBJ2-7; 7 nucleotides agree with TRBD2. CDR3 DNA: TGTGCCAGCAGCCAACACACCAGGGACTACCGAGGGCAGTACTTC. This gives the protein CASSQHTRDYRGQYF.